The 17 T cell receptor beta chains given below trace back to one sample, sequenced in a study of cytomegalovirus exposure and HLA in healthy donors. Researchers ran the PCR with 60 Vbeta and 13 Jbeta primers. TCRdb keeps only in-frame clones here, not all; method: immunoSEQ multiplex PCR. The repertoire includes roughly 98,000 clones, about 81% of them detected once, and approximately 1.3% sits in the top ten. Material for sequencing was PBMCs. These receptors came from a middle-aged man in good health and CMV-seronegative.

V is TRBV5-1 and J is TRBJ2-7; TRBD2 matches 10 bases. In germline, CDR1 is SGHRS, CDR2 YFSETQ. The CDR3 has 15 residues. V was pared by 4 bases and J by 2 bases, with 6 bases of the junction left unmatched. The CDR3 coding sequence is TGCGCCAGCAGCCCCAGGACTAGCGGTACCTACGAGCAGTACTTC. Translated, it gives CASSPRTSGTYEQYF.

The chain uses TRBV10-1 and TRBJ2-7; TRBD1 matches 8 bases. From germline, CDR1 is WNHNN and CDR2 SYGVQD (reference sequence). V was clipped by 3 bases and J by 4 bases; unmatched bases: 8. This CDR3 region has 15 residues. The CDR3 reads CASSDIGQGRYEQYF. CDR3 coding DNA: TGCGCCAGCAGTGATATAGGACAGGGCAGATACGAGCAGTACTTC.

The chain carries TRBV4-3 and TRBJ1-1; maybe TRBD1 (5 bases). The CDR3 loop spans 18 amino acids. The germline V and J ends were trimmed by 0 bases and 5 bases, with 22 bases remaining between them. Looked up from germline, CDR1 is LGHNA and CDR2 is YSLEER. CDR3 DNA: TGCGCCAGCAGCCAAGATCGGAGCAGCCCTGGGCGGGGGACTGAAGCTTTCTTT. This gives the protein CASSQDRSSPGRGTEAFF.

V usage is TRBV5-4 and J usage is TRBJ2-5, with a possible D match to TRBD2 (5 bases). The CDR3 runs to 13 residues. V lost 3 bases to trimming and J lost 5 bases, with 11 bases between them. Germline CDR1 is SGHNT and CDR2 is YYREEE (reference sequence). The CDR3 DNA sequence: TGTGCCAGCAGCTCTTGGCGGGCGGAGACCCAGTACTTC. It yields the protein CASSSWRAETQYF.

V and J are TRBV19 and TRBJ1-2; D is ambiguous. Germline V gene data show CDR1 as LNHDA and CDR2 as SQIVND (reference sequence). The length of the CDR3 is 12 residues. V was trimmed by 4 bases and J by 13 bases, leaving 16 bases between them. The CDR3 coding sequence is TGTGCCAGTAGTACACCACCCGGAGGTTGCACCTTC. Residues: CASSTPPGGCTF.

The chain has TRBV10-1 and TRBJ2-5; TRBD1 agrees at 7 bases. CDR1 and CDR2 (germline): WNHNN, SYGVQD (reference sequence). With 6 bases clipped from V and 5 bases from J, the junction kept 6 bases outside the gene matches. CDR3 length: 13 amino acids. DNA for the CDR3: TGCGCCAGCAGGCCCCAGGGGGACGAGACCCAGTACTTC. It specifies CASRPQGDETQYF.

The CDR3 sequence: CASSTRSGNTIYF. For the CDR3, the DNA is TGTGCCAGCAGCACGAGGTCTGGAAACACCATATATTTT. The chain is built from TRBV7-2 and TRBJ1-3; D call uncertain. V dropped 5 bases and J dropped 1 base, with 6 bases sitting between them. Germline CDR1 and CDR2: SGHTA and FQGNSA. This CDR3 is 13 amino acids long.

The genes are TRBV10-1 and TRBJ1-1; 8 nucleotides align to TRBD1. Germline V gene data show CDR1 as WNHNN and CDR2 as SYGVQD (reference sequence). Germline trimming cut 7 bases from V and 1 base from J; bases unmatched to any gene: 5. The CDR3 covers 14 residues. In DNA form, the CDR3 reads TGCGCCAGCAACCAGGGACAGGAGAACACTGAAGCTTTCTTT. Amino acid sequence: CASNQGQENTEAFF.

The genes are TRBV9 and TRBJ1-2, with 7 bases identical to TRBD1. V dropped 4 bases and J dropped 2; count of bases not matched to a gene: 5. Germline V gene data show CDR1 as SGDLS and CDR2 as YYNGEE. CDR3 length equals 14 residues. The CDR3 DNA is TGTGCCAGCAGCCCCAGACAGGGAAACTATGGCTACACCTTC. It translates to CASSPRQGNYGYTF. Variable domain in full (rest from reference TRBV9 and TRBJ1-2): DSGVTQTPKHLITATGQRVTLRCSPRSGDLSVYWYQQSLDQGLQFLIQYYNGEERAKGNILERFSAQQFPDLHSELNLSSLELGDSALYFCASSPRQGNYGYTFGSGTRLTVV.

J is TRBJ1-2 and V is TRBV29-1, with D maybe TRBD1 (5 bases). Trimming removed 4 bases at V and 8 bases at J, with 11 bases between. CDR3 length equals 11 residues. Germline CDR1 is SQVTM and CDR2 is ANQGSEA. This CDR3 reads CSVVGGYGYTF. The CDR3 coding sequence is TGCAGCGTTGTCGGGGGGTACGGCTACACCTTC.

The CDR3 DNA reads TGTGCCAGTAGTATAGCCCGGGACAGGGCCTCCTACGAGCAGTACTTC. Protein: CASSIARDRASYEQYF. This chain links TRBV19 with TRBJ2-5, with TRBD1 matching 9 bases. The DNA end is a closer match to TRBJ2-7, so the J assignment may be wrong. There are 16 residues in the CDR3. CDR1 is LNHDA and CDR2 is SQIVND in the germline V gene (reference sequence).

The rearrangement joins TRBV7-8 to TRBJ2-1, with 11 positions matching TRBD2. Germline assignment: CDR1 SGHVS and CDR2 FQNEAQ. The J segment lost 5 bases and the V segment lost 6 bases, leaving 3 bases of the junction unmatched. The CDR3 consists of 14 residues. CDR3 sequence reads: CASSRLAGHNEQFF. The CDR3 DNA reads TGTGCCAGCAGTCGACTAGCGGGGCACAATGAGCAGTTCTTC.

This chain uses TRBV7-8 with TRBJ1-1; a possible D gene is TRBD1 (5 bases). There are 17 residues in the CDR3. The ends were cut back, 5 bases at V and 0 bases at J, with 19 bases in the middle. Germline V gene data show CDR1 as SGHVS and CDR2 as FQNEAQ. Here the CDR3 reads CASSRPVGRGVNTEAFF. CDR3 DNA sequence: TGTGCCAGCAGCCGCCCGGTCGGGAGGGGCGTGAACACTGAAGCTTTCTTT.

The chain uses TRBV29-1 and TRBJ2-4; the D is unclear. Looked up from germline, CDR1 is SQVTM and CDR2 is ANQGSEA. CDR3 length: 10 amino acids. Deletions cut 0 bases from V and 15 bases from J, with 9 bases between. CDR3 protein: CSVEESILYF. The DNA for the CDR3 is TGCAGCGTTGAAGAAAGCATCTTGTACTTC.

The V call is TRBV18, the J call TRBJ1-1; a possible D gene is TRBD1 (6 bases). CDR3 length: 15 residues. The germline V and J ends were trimmed by 6 bases and 1 base, with 15 bases remaining between them. Germline CDR1 and CDR2: KGHSH and LQKENI. The CDR3 nucleotides are TGTGCCAGCTCCCCCTCACCGGACAGGAACACTGAAGCTTTCTTT. Protein sequence: CASSPSPDRNTEAFF. Full variable domain (rest looked up from reference TRBV18 and TRBJ1-1): NAGVMQNPRHLVRRRGQEARLRCSPMKGHSHVYWYRQLPEEGLKFMVYLQKENIIDESGMPKERFSAEFPKEGPSILRIQQVVRGDSAAYFCASSPSPDRNTEAFFGQGTRLTVV.

This chain joins TRBV15 and TRBJ1-4; the D gene is possibly TRBD1 (5 bases). CDR3 length: 13 residues. Trimming took 4 bases from V and 4 from J, leaving 7 bases between them. CDR1 LNHNV and CDR2 YYDKDF come from the germline V gene (reference sequence). The CDR3 DNA reads TGTGCCACCAGCATGGGACTTAATGAAAAACTGTTTTTT. Translating gives CATSMGLNEKLFF.

The CDR3: CASSRVSETQYF. CDR3 DNA: TGTGCCAGCAGCCGCGTCTCCGAGACCCAGTACTTC. V and J are TRBV7-2 and TRBJ2-5; D gene unclear. Germline CDR1 is SGHTA and CDR2 is FQGNSA. CDR3 length: 12 amino acids. The germline V and J ends were trimmed by 5 bases and 5 bases, with 9 bases remaining between them.